Listed below are T cell receptor beta chains from one sample, sequenced in a study of regulatory T cells in long-lasting Graves disease. TCRdb reprocessed the multiplex PCR reads via MiXCR and lists one record per CDR3 protein. This table holds over 350,000 distinct CDR3 sequences, roughly 15% found once. The same data also contributed to another study, on T cells in Graves' hyperthyroidism and ophthalmopathy.

Sequencing was performed on peripheral blood mononuclear cells (PBMCs), taken at new diagnosis, from a patient treated with antithyroid drugs. The receptors derive from a woman aged 40 to 50 with Graves disease. Both conserved end residues are part of each CDR3. D genes are given only for firm matches. Clone sizes are given selectively: once, few, many, or a class where the clone is expanded.

CDR3 length | clone size | J gene | D gene | V gene | CDR3 DNA | CDR3 protein
16 | many | TRBJ2-3 | TRBD2 | TRBV6-2/TRBV6-3 | TGTGCCAGCAGGACGGGAGGACTAGCGGGCACAGATACGCAGTATTTT | CASRTGGLAGTDTQYF
14 | many | TRBJ2-5 | TRBD1 | TRBV7-3 | TGTGCCAGCAATACAGGGGGCGCTGGAGAGACCCAGTACTTC | CASNTGGAGETQYF
15 | many | TRBJ1-4 | NA | TRBV5-1 | TGCGCCAGCAGCCTCTTGGGGGGGCCTAATGAAAAACTGTTTTTT | CASSLLGGPNEKLFF
16 | NA | TRBJ2-6 | NA | TRBV5-4 | TGTGCCAGCAGCCGGGGTAGAGGGTTTGGGGCCAACGTCCTGACTTTC | CASSRGRGFGANVLTF
20 | NA | TRBJ2-1 | TRBD2 | TRBV12-3/TRBV12-4 | TGTGCCAGCACCCCTGGTGGGACTAGCGGGAGGGCCGCCCACTACAATGAGCAGTTCTTC | CASTPGGTSGRAAHYNEQFF
14 | few | TRBJ1-6 | NA | TRBV20-1 | TGCAGTGCCAGAGCACCCGGGAATAATTCACCCCTCCACTTT | CSARAPGNNSPLHF
17 | many | TRBJ2-6 | NA | TRBV7-9 | TGTGCCAGCAGCCCCCGCATCTCGAGCTCTGGGGCCAACGTCCTGACTTTC | CASSPRISSSGANVLTF
15 | many | TRBJ2-5 | TRBD1 | TRBV19 | TGTGCCAGTAGTATAACAGGGGCGAGGGGGGAGACCCAGTACTTC | CASSITGARGETQYF
17 | NA | TRBJ2-3 | NA | TRBV19 | TGTGCCAGTAGTATAGCCCAGGGTGGTAGCGGACAAGATACGCAGTATTTT | CASSIAQGGSGQDTQYF
15 | few | TRBJ2-7 | TRBD2 | TRBV20-1 | TGCAGTGCTAGAGCCGTGACTAGCGGGAGCCACGAGCAGTACTTC | CSARAVTSGSHEQYF
14 | NA | TRBJ1-1 | TRBD1 | TRBV6-2/TRBV6-3 | TGTGCCAGCAGTGAGAGGACAGGGCAGACTGAAGCTTTCTTT | CASSERTGQTEAFF
16 | many | TRBJ2-1 | NA | TRBV19 | TGTGCCAGTAGTACCCTCGGTTTCGGTTCCTACAATGAGCAGTTCTTC | CASSTLGFGSYNEQFF
14 | few | TRBJ2-1 | TRBD1 | TRBV2 | TGTGCCAGCAGCCCAAACAGGGGGCACGGGAGCCCGCACTTC | CASSPNRGHGSPHF
15 | many | TRBJ2-1 | NA | TRBV12-3/TRBV12-4 | TGTGCCAGCAGTTTGGGGGGGGCTCAATACAATGAGCAGTTCTTC | CASSLGGAQYNEQFF
14 | many | TRBJ2-7 | TRBD2 | TRBV12-3/TRBV12-4 | TGTGCCAGCAGTATCGGGACTAACAACTACGAGCAGTACTTC | CASSIGTNNYEQYF
13 | many | TRBJ2-7 | NA | TRBV30 | TGTGCCTCTTGGACAGTAAGCTCCTACGAGCAGTACTTC | CASWTVSSYEQYF
15 | many | TRBJ2-2 | TRBD2 | TRBV6-2/TRBV6-3 | TGTGCCAGGCGAGCTGGGAGGGCCTTCACCGGGGAGCTGTTTTTT | CARRAGRAFTGELFF
11 | many | TRBJ2-1 | NA | TRBV2 | TGTGCCAGCAAACTTGGTTATGAGCAGTTCTTC | CASKLGYEQFF
16 | many | TRBJ2-5 | NA | TRBV7-3 | TGTGCCAGCAGCCGAGGGTCCGGGAAGAGGAGGGAGACCCAGTACTTC | CASSRGSGKRRETQYF
14 | many | TRBJ2-1 | TRBD2 | TRBV12-3/TRBV12-4 | TGTGCAATTCTCGCGGGCGGGAGGCCCAATGAGCAGTTCTTC | CAILAGGRPNEQFF
15 | NA | TRBJ1-2 | TRBD1 | TRBV20-1 | TGCAGTGCTCCCCGCCCCCTCGACAGGGGCTATGGCTACACCTTC | CSAPRPLDRGYGYTF
15 | many | TRBJ2-5 | TRBD1 | TRBV5-6 | TGTGCCAGCAGCTTGGGTACAGGGGGCGGGGAGACCCAGTACTTC | CASSLGTGGGETQYF
13 | many | TRBJ2-1 | NA | TRBV27 | TGTGCCAGCAGTTCGAGTCAGTACAATGAGCAGTTCTTC | CASSSSQYNEQFF
17 | few | TRBJ2-2 | TRBD2 | TRBV12-3/TRBV12-4 | TGTGCCAGCAGAATCCTCCCTAGCGGGAGGGCCGTCGGGGAGCTGTTTTTT | CASRILPSGRAVGELFF
13 | NA | TRBJ2-7 | TRBD1 | TRBV19 | TGTGCCAGTAGCGACACAGGGGGCGGGAAGCAGTACTTC | CASSDTGGGKQYF
14 | many | TRBJ1-4 | NA | TRBV20-1 | TGCAGTGCTGCCCGCAGGAGAGCTAATGAAAAACTGTTTTTT | CSAARRRANEKLFF
17 | many | TRBJ2-2 | NA | TRBV19 | TGTGCCAGCCGAGGTCCGATGTCGAGAAAGAACACCGGGGAGCTGTTTTTT | CASRGPMSRKNTGELFF
15 | many | TRBJ1-3 | NA | TRBV19 | TGTGCCAGTAGTATGGCCGCAGACTCTGGAAACACCATATATTTT | CASSMAADSGNTIYF
13 | many | TRBJ1-1 | NA | TRBV12-3/TRBV12-4 | TGTGCCAGCAGTTTTGGTCTCGGCCGCGAGGCTTTCTTT | CASSFGLGREAFF
16 | NA | TRBJ1-6 | TRBD1 | TRBV28 | TGTGCCAGCAGCATCTCGGGGACAGGCCGTACGACACCCCTCCACTTT | CASSISGTGRTTPLHF
11 | NA | TRBJ2-7 | TRBD1 | TRBV20-1 | TGCAGTGTTGACAGGGGTCCCGAGCAGTACTTC | CSVDRGPEQYF
15 | many | TRBJ2-2 | TRBD2 | TRBV12-3/TRBV12-4 | TGTGCCAGCGAAAAGACTAGCGGGAGTACCGGGGAGCTGTTTTTT | CASEKTSGSTGELFF
14 | many | TRBJ2-2 | NA | TRBV19 | TGTGCCAGTAGAGAGGGGCCGAACACCGGGGAGCTGTTTTTT | CASREGPNTGELFF
14 | NA | TRBJ2-3 | NA | TRBV13 | TGTGCCAGCAGTTACTCAAGGGGGGCAGATACGCAGTATTTT | CASSYSRGADTQYF
14 | many | TRBJ2-5 | NA | TRBV11-1 | TGTGCCAGCAGCGCCAGGACAATCGAAGAGACCCAGTACTTC | CASSARTIEETQYF
14 | many | TRBJ1-1 | NA | TRBV6-1 | TGTGCCAGCAGTGAAGGGAGTTGGAACACTGAAGCTTTCTTT | CASSEGSWNTEAFF
15 | many | TRBJ2-7 | NA | TRBV5-6 | TGTGCCAGCAGCTTGGCCAATCGGTACTCCTACGAGCAGTACTTC | CASSLANRYSYEQYF
13 | many | TRBJ1-2 | TRBD1 | TRBV6-1 | TGTGCCAGCAGGGACAGGGCAGGCTATGGCTACACCTTC | CASRDRAGYGYTF
19 | many | TRBJ2-5 | TRBD2 | TRBV12-3/TRBV12-4 | TGTGCCAGCAGTCATGCCCCCCTACTAGCGGGAGGGATAAAAGAGACCCAGTACTTC | CASSHAPLLAGGIKETQYF
13 | few | TRBJ1-6 | NA | TRBV3-1 | TGTGCCAGCAGCCAAGCCGATAATTCACCCCTCCACTTT | CASSQADNSPLHF
14 | many | TRBJ1-2 | TRBD1 | TRBV7-9 | TGTGCCAGCAGCCCGACAGGGGGCCCCTATGGCTACACCTTC | CASSPTGGPYGYTF
13 | many | TRBJ2-7 | NA | TRBV11-3 | TGTGCCAGCAGCCCCCGTTTCGTCTACGAGCAGTACTTC | CASSPRFVYEQYF
12 | NA | TRBJ1-4 | TRBD1 | TRBV29-1 | TGCAGCGCACAGGGGCGAGGTGAAAAACTGTTTTTT | CSAQGRGEKLFF
13 | many | TRBJ2-7 | TRBD1 | TRBV28 | TGTGCCAGCAGTTACCAGGGGGCCTACGAGCAGTACTTC | CASSYQGAYEQYF
16 | many | TRBJ2-5 | TRBD2 | TRBV9 | TGTGCCAGCAGCAGAGCCGGGACTAGAGTTCAAGAGACCCAGTACTTC | CASSRAGTRVQETQYF